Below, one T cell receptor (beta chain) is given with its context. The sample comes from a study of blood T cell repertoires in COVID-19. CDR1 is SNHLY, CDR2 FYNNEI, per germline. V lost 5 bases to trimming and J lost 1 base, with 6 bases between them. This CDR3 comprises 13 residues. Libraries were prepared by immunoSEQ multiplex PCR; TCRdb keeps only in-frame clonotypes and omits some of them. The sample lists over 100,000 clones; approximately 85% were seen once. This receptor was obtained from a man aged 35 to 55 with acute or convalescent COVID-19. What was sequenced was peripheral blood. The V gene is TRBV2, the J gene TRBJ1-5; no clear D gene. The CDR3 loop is CASSRESNQPQHF. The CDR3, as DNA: TGTGCCAGCAGTCGGGAGAGCAATCAGCCCCAGCATTTT.